This T cell receptor (beta chain) was identified during a study of blood T cell repertoires in COVID-19. The wider study: The United States, Italy and Spain supplied acute and convalescent COVID-19 samples. From T cells, B-cell-depleted T cells, or PBMCs came the material, which was cDNA or gDNA.

Original processing notes: Scientists estimated how many nucleated cells there were by amplifying reference gene primers. Libraries were prepared by immunoSEQ multiplex PCR; TCRdb keeps only in-frame clonotypes and omits some of them. V and J calls and clone size come straight from that table; D and trimming were deduced from the DNA. The sample lists around 70,000 clones, around four fifths occurring once. The CDR3 totals 14 residues. The germline V gene has CDR1 LNHDA and CDR2 SQIVND (reference sequence). The ends lost 3 bases at V and 3 bases at J; junction bases unmatched: 3. This receptor was identified in a woman in her sixties or seventies with acute or convalescent COVID-19. Sequencing was carried out using peripheral blood. The J gene is TRBJ2-7, the V gene TRBV19; 9 bases align to TRBD2. CDR3 protein: CASSMYSGGYEQYF. As DNA, the CDR3 is TGTGCCAGTAGTATGTATAGCGGGGGCTACGAGCAGTACTTC.